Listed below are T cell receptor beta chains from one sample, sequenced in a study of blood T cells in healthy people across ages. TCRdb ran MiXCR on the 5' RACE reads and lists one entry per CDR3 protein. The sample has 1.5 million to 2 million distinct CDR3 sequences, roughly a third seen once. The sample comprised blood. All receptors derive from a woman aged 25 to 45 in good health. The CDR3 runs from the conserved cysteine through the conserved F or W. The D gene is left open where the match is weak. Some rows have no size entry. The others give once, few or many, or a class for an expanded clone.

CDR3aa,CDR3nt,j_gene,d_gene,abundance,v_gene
CASQAKGGTYNEQFF,TGTGCCAGCCAAGCCAAGGGGGGGACCTACAATGAGCAGTTCTTC,TRBJ2-1,NA,few,TRBV7-3
CASSNRQGGRTGYTF,TGTGCCAGCAGCAATAGACAGGGAGGTAGGACGGGCTACACCTTC,TRBJ1-2,TRBD1,NA,TRBV13
CSAISQLAGFETRYF,TGCAGTGCTATCTCGCAACTAGCGGGATTTGAGACCCGGTACTTC,TRBJ2-5,TRBD2,NA,TRBV20-1
CASSKRGRGANEQFF,TGTGCCAGCAGTAAGAGGGGGCGAGGCGCCAATGAGCAGTTCTTC,TRBJ2-1,TRBD1,few,TRBV6-5
CASSFGTGGADTQYF,TGTGCCAGCAGCTTTGGCACAGGAGGGGCAGATACGCAGTATTTT,TRBJ2-3,NA,NA,TRBV7-9
CASSATNTYEQYF,TGTGCCAGCAGCGCGACAAATACCTACGAGCAGTACTTC,TRBJ2-7,NA,many,TRBV9
CASKTTSGATDTQYF,TGTGCCAGCAAGACGACTAGCGGGGCTACAGATACGCAGTATTTT,TRBJ2-3,TRBD2,many,TRBV6-6
CSARLDSSNYGYTF,TGCAGTGCTAGGTTGGACAGCTCTAACTATGGCTACACCTTC,TRBJ1-2,NA,few,TRBV20-1
CSARGLAGGQFF,TGCAGTGCTAGAGGACTAGCGGGAGGGCAGTTCTTC,TRBJ2-1,TRBD2,NA,TRBV20-1
CSAFSGGDYTQYF,TGCAGTGCTTTCAGCGGGGGGGACTATACGCAGTATTTT,TRBJ2-3,TRBD2,NA,TRBV20-1
CASRSDPNTEAFF,TGCGCCAGCAGATCCGACCCGAACACTGAAGCTTTCTTT,TRBJ1-1,NA,NA,TRBV5-1
CACNPRGLGTEAFF,TGTGCCTGCAACCCCAGGGGGCTGGGCACTGAAGCTTTCTTT,TRBJ1-1,TRBD1,NA,TRBV12-3/TRBV12-4
CASSLVKGQGANYGYTF,TGTGCCAGCAGCTTAGTTAAAGGACAGGGAGCTAACTATGGCTACACCTTC,TRBJ1-2,TRBD1,NA,TRBV11-2
CSARDSDLMETQYF,TGCAGTGCTAGAGATTCAGACCTCATGGAGACCCAGTACTTC,TRBJ2-5,NA,NA,TRBV20-1
CASSSWTGGNTGELFF,TGTGCCAGCAGCTCCTGGACAGGGGGGAACACCGGGGAGCTGTTTTTT,TRBJ2-2,TRBD1,few,TRBV11-3
CASSQEQGEGVKLFF,TGTGCCAGCAGCCAAGAGCAAGGGGAGGGTGTAAAACTGTTTTTT,TRBJ1-4,NA,NA,TRBV4-2
CASSVAEGSEMSSYNEQFF,TGTGCCAGCAGCGTAGCTGAGGGGTCCGAAATGAGCTCCTACAATGAGCAGTTCTTC,TRBJ2-1,NA,NA,TRBV9
CASSQDLIAGQETQYF,TGTGCCAGCAGCCAAGACCTGATAGCGGGCCAAGAGACCCAGTACTTC,TRBJ2-5,TRBD2,few,TRBV14
CSVVGGRDYEQFF,TGCAGCGTTGTGGGGGGCAGGGACTATGAGCAGTTCTTC,TRBJ2-1,NA,few,TRBV29-1
CASSQVSGDFTDTQYF,TGCGCCAGCAGCCAAGTGAGCGGGGACTTCACAGATACGCAGTATTTT,TRBJ2-3,TRBD2,many,TRBV4-1
CASSQYGAAGEQYF,TGTGCCAGCAGCCAGTATGGGGCCGCGGGCGAGCAGTACTTC,TRBJ2-7,NA,once,TRBV3-1
CASSAGLWGGPGNEQFF,TGCGCCAGCAGCGCGGGGCTGTGGGGGGGCCCTGGGAATGAGCAGTTCTTC,TRBJ2-1,NA,few,TRBV5-1
CASSGDTPNQPQHF,TGTGCCAGCAGTGGGGACACACCTAATCAGCCCCAGCATTTT,TRBJ1-5,NA,NA,TRBV6-1